This TCR beta chain came from a study of T cells in Graves' hyperthyroidism and ophthalmopathy. General observations from the study: The blood repertoire included most of the expanded thyroid clonotypes above 0.001. Stable hyperthyroidism and ophthalmopathy were separated using 13 V-J signatures.

Amplified TCR beta CDR3 regions came from RNA transcripts. The HTBI primer set drove a first-round RT-PCR of the TCR CDR3. TCRdb processed the multiplex PCR reads anew with MiXCR; each CDR3 protein has one entry. The sample shows under 600,000 distinct CDR3 sequences, 16% of them seen only once. Uncontrolled infection, other autoimmune disease, pregnancy or lactation led to exclusion. CDR3 length equals 14 residues. Germline V gene data show CDR1 as LNHDA and CDR2 as SQIVND (reference sequence). V lost 6 bases to trimming and J lost 5 bases; unmatched junction nucleotides: 6. On this clonotype itself: Its specificity is unknown.

The TCR originated in a middle-aged woman with Graves' ophthalmopathy. The chain carries TRBV19 and TRBJ1-5; 8 nucleotides agree with TRBD1. Material: blood. DNA of the CDR3: TGTGCCAGTAGCACGGACAGGGTAGATCAGCCCCAGCATTTT. Protein product: CASSTDRVDQPQHF.